These 11 T cell receptor beta chains originate from one sample sequenced in a study of sequential checkpoint blockade in melanoma. Documented treatment: randomized to nivolumab then ipilimumab (arm A) or the reverse (arm B). The table came from immunoSEQ multiplex PCR; TCRdb's copy has only in-frame clones and leaves some out. The sample consists of 14,000 or so clones, 77% of them appearing once. The specimen comprised CD8+ T cells sorted from blood (inferred from file names), sampled from a patient given nivolumab and ipilimumab in sequence. The receptors shown here come from a human donor with melanoma.

The V call is TRBV2, the J call TRBJ2-1, with 8 bases aligning to TRBD1. CDR3 length: 15 residues. V trimming: 5 bases; J trimming: 8 bases; junction bases outside the gene matches: 11. Germline V lookup: CDR1 SNHLY, CDR2 FYNNEI. CDR3 in DNA: TGTGCCAGCAGTAGGGACAGGCAACTTGGGGATGAGCAGTTCTTC. Translating it yields CASSRDRQLGDEQFF.

V is TRBV9 and J is TRBJ2-5; 14 nucleotides align to TRBD2. The J call may be incorrect, as the DNA end agrees better with TRBJ2-7. Germline values: CDR1 SGDLS, CDR2 YYNGEE. This CDR3 has 16 amino acids. CDR3: CASSVGGTSGRYEQYF. CDR3 sequence (DNA): TGTGCCAGCAGCGTAGGGGGGACTAGCGGGAGATACGAGCAGTACTTC.

The rearrangement uses TRBV4-1 and TRBJ2-1; 8 bases are a match to TRBD1. Germline lookup yields CDR1 MGHRA and CDR2 YSYEKL. V was clipped by 2 bases and J by 7 bases; unmatched bases: 7. This CDR3 contains 15 residues. CDR3: CASSQQGASLNEQFF. The CDR3 bases are TGCGCCAGCAGCCAACAGGGGGCGAGTTTAAATGAGCAGTTCTTC.

The CDR3 DNA reads as TGTGCCAGCAGCGGGGGCAAAGCAGGAATTGTGTCACCCCTCCACTTT. Residues: CASSGGKAGIVSPLHF. The chain combines TRBV9 with TRBJ1-6, with a weak D call TRBD1 (5 bases). This CDR3 comprises 16 residues. The V gene's germline CDR1 is SGDLS and CDR2 YYNGEE. Trimming pared 3 bases from V and 10 bases from J, leaving 20 bases between.

The chain employs TRBV7-8 and TRBJ2-5; TRBD1 matches at 9 bases. CDR3 length: 16 residues. V shed 2 bases and J 3 bases; nucleotides not matched to a gene: 7. Germline CDR1 SGHVS, CDR2 FQNEAQ. CDR3 nucleotide sequence: TGTGCCAGCAGCTTAAGGCGCACAGGGGGCGAAGAGACCCAGTACTTC. Encoded protein: CASSLRRTGGEETQYF.

V usage is TRBV27 and J usage is TRBJ2-7, with 8 bases that match TRBD2. The CDR3 loop spans 14 amino acids. In germline, CDR1 is MNHEY, CDR2 SMNVEV (reference sequence). Trimming removed 3 bases from V and 8 bases from J; junction bases left unmatched: 9. Here the CDR3 DNA reads TGTGCCAGCAGTTTCCGGCGGGAGGCCCCAAAGCAGTACTTC. This codes for CASSFRREAPKQYF.

Only a few counts were recorded for this clone. The V and J genes are TRBV5-6 and TRBJ1-5; 9 bases fit TRBD1. From germline, CDR1 is SGHDT and CDR2 YYEEEE. The CDR3 loop spans 14 amino acids. Trimming cost V 4 bases and J 6 bases; bases outside gene matches: 5. The CDR3 protein is CASSRTGDGQPQHF. In nucleotides, the CDR3 is TGTGCCAGCAGCCGGACAGGGGATGGTCAGCCCCAGCATTTT.

This chain uses TRBV9 with TRBJ2-7; maybe TRBD1 (5 bases). The CDR3 spans 14 residues. In germline, CDR1 is SGDLS, CDR2 YYNGEE. Trimming took 2 bases from V and 0 from J, leaving 9 bases between them. CDR3 residues: CASSVGANSYEQYF. Here the CDR3 DNA reads TGTGCCAGCAGCGTTGGGGCGAACTCCTACGAGCAGTACTTC.

This sequence joins TRBV9 and TRBJ2-5, with D perhaps TRBD1 (8 bases). With 3 bases removed from V and 5 bases from J, the gap between germline ends came to 17 bases. This CDR3 region has 15 residues. Germline V CDR1 and CDR2: SGDLS, YYNGEE. CDR3 DNA: TGTGCCAGCAGCGCGTACACAGGGGGGGAGGAGACCCAGTACTTC. It codes for CASSAYTGGEETQYF.

This clone was observed a few times. V gene TRBV6-5 combines with J gene TRBJ2-7; TRBD2 matches at 13 bases. Germline CDR1 MNHEY, CDR2 SVGAGI. The CDR3 has 16 residues. V shed 4 bases, J shed 7 bases, and the junction held 10 bases outside the gene matches. The CDR3 spells CASSSSGTSGTGEQYF. The CDR3, as DNA: TGTGCCAGCAGTTCCTCTGGGACTAGCGGGACTGGTGAGCAGTACTTC.

V gene TRBV15 combines with J gene TRBJ2-1, with 9 bases that match TRBD2. In germline, CDR1 is LNHNV, CDR2 YYDKDF (reference sequence). V lost 1 base and J lost 6; bases outside the gene matches: 7. The CDR3 extends over 16 amino acids. For the CDR3, the DNA is TGTGCCACCAGCAGAGGCCTAGCGGGAAAGGGCAATGAGCAGTTCTTC. Translation: CATSRGLAGKGNEQFF. Variable domain in full (rest from reference TRBV15 and TRBJ2-1): DAMVIQNPRYQVTQFGKPVTLSCSQTLNHNVMYWYQQKSSQAPKLLFHYYDKDFNNEADTPDNFQSRRPNTSFCFLDIRSPGLGDTAMYLCATSRGLAGKGNEQFFGPGTRLTVL.